The 26 T cell receptor beta chains reported below all come from one sample, sequenced in a study of metastatic and nonmetastatic thyroid tumors. TCRdb re-called the PCR reads through MiXCR. The profile shows tens of thousands of clones, approximately 12% of them singletons. Prior to thyroid surgery, none of the patients had received any treatment. Sequencing input: tumor tissue. The receptors derive from a female donor with papillary thyroid cancer or a benign thyroid nodule (not recorded which). Some clones in this sample may be carry-over from other donors' samples.

In this sample, this clone turned up many times. The rearrangement joins TRBV2 to TRBJ2-3; a possible D gene is TRBD2 (6 bases). CDR3 length: 15 amino acids. Looked up from germline, CDR1 is SNHLY and CDR2 is FYNNEI. Between the trimmed V and J ends, which lost 6 bases and 4 bases, there was a span of 17 bases. The CDR3 DNA sequence: TGTGCCAGCAGGAAGGGTATGGGAGGATCAGATACGCAGTATTTT. This encodes CASRKGMGGSDTQYF.

In this sample, this clone turned up many times. V and J are TRBV24-1 and TRBJ2-1; D is ambiguous. V was cut by 1 base and J by 13 bases, with 7 bases left in between. CDR3 size: 11 residues. Germline loops: CDR1 KGHDR, CDR2 SFDVKD. The CDR3 nucleotides read TGTGCCACCAGTGATTTCCACCACCAGTTCTTC. It encodes CATSDFHHQFF.

Of note for this clone: The same CDR3 also results from other DNA sequences found in this sample. The gene calls are TRBV11-3 and TRBJ1-1; TRBD1 might be the D (5 bases). CDR1 and CDR2 (germline): SGHNT, YENEEA. V was clipped by 11 bases and J by 10 bases, with 20 bases between them. The CDR3 extends over 12 amino acids. CDR3 nucleotide sequence: TGTGCCTCATCGGTGGGGTTCGGGGGAGCTTTCTTT. It specifies CASSVGFGGAFF.

Note on this clone: This may stem from a read error, because a much larger clone lies one nucleotide away. This chain links TRBV5-6 with TRBJ2-3; no definite D call. Per the germline V gene, CDR1 is SGHDT and CDR2 is YYEEEE. CDR3 size: 11 residues. CDR3 loop: CASRLGDTQYF. CDR3 bases: TGTGCCAGCAGATTGGGGGATACGCAGTATTTT.

About this clone itself: This may arise from a read error, as a much more abundant clone is one base away. The V gene is TRBV24-1, the J gene TRBJ2-1; D perhaps matches TRBD2 (6 bases). This CDR3 contains 14 residues. Germline CDR1 reads KGHDR; CDR2 reads SFDVKD. In nucleotides, the CDR3 is TGTGCCACCAGTGGTTTGATGGGCGGGACTGAGCAGTTCTTC. As protein: CATSGLMGGTEQFF.

In the case of this clone: The junction differs from germline at one of its ends, possibly a read error. Other DNA sequences in the sample encode the same CDR3. The chain uses TRBV6-1 and TRBJ2-3, with a weak D call TRBD1 (6 bases). Germline V lookup: CDR1 MNHNS, CDR2 SASEGT. CDR3 length: 14 amino acids. The CDR3 region is CASRLNGQSDTQYF. The CDR3 region has the DNA TGTGCCAGCAGGCTTAACGGACAGTCAGATACTCAGTATTTT.

In its sample, this clone was seen a few times. This may be a read error: a much more frequent sequence differs by one nucleotide. The chain couples TRBV20-1 to TRBJ2-3; 7 bases are a match to TRBD2. J was trimmed by 6 bases and V by 4 bases; bases with no gene match: 13. Germline-derived CDR1 and CDR2 are DFQATT and SNEGSKA (reference sequence). This CDR3 contains 15 residues. The CDR3 DNA sequence: TGCAGTGCTACCTCGGACATCGGGGGGAGGGATACGCAGTATTTT. It is translated as CSATSDIGGRDTQYF.

This clone showed up many times. V is TRBV5-1 and J is TRBJ2-1, with D possibly being TRBD1 (5 bases). This CDR3 has 16 residues. Between the trimmed V and J ends, which lost 4 bases and 0 bases, there was a span of 14 bases. Germline-derived CDR1 and CDR2 are SGHRS and YFSETQ. Written as DNA, the CDR3 is TGCGCCAGCAGCAACACTCAGGGTTACTCCTACAATGAGCAGTTCTTC. This gives the protein CASSNTQGYSYNEQFF.

In this sample, this clone turned up many times. The rearrangement links TRBV2 to TRBJ2-3; D gene unclear. CDR1 is SNHLY and CDR2 is FYNNEI in the germline V gene. Trimming stripped 7 bases from V and 6 bases from J, with 8 bases between. CDR3 length: 11 amino acids. This chain's CDR3 is CASKVEDTQYF. The DNA for the CDR3 is TGTGCCAGCAAGGTTGAGGATACGCAGTATTTT.

This sequence joins TRBV4-1 and TRBJ2-5; either TRBD1 or TRBD2 may fit D (6 bases each). Trimming removed 3 bases from V and 5 bases from J, with 19 bases in between. The CDR3 runs to 16 residues. Looked up from germline, CDR1 is MGHRA and CDR2 is YSYEKL. For the CDR3, the DNA is TGCGCCAGCAGCCACCTTTGGGTGCAGGGGAGGGAGACCCAGTACTTC. Translated: CASSHLWVQGRETQYF.

Ten or more counts support this clone. V and J are TRBV6-1 and TRBJ2-4; 9 nucleotides agree with TRBD2. Germline V gene sequence: CDR1 MNHNS, CDR2 SASEGT. This CDR3 has 17 residues. Trimming took 5 bases from V and 6 from J; bases not matched to a gene: 14. CDR3 in amino acids: CASSYRAGGPGGNIQYF. CDR3 nucleotides: TGTGCCAGCAGTTATAGGGCGGGAGGGCCGGGTGGAAACATTCAGTACTTC.

Of note for this clone: This could be a read error, since a much larger clone is one nucleotide away. The chain links TRBV24-1 to TRBJ2-3; TRBD2 matches at 9 bases. The CDR3 extends over 16 amino acids. Germline loops: CDR1 KGHDR, CDR2 SFDVKD. The CDR3 here is CAASYLGREGLDTQYF. The CDR3 DNA follows: TGTGCCGCCAGTTATTTAGGGCGGGAGGGCCTAGATACGCAGTATTTT.

This clone was seen ten or more times. The chain combines TRBV12-3 or TRBV12-4 with TRBJ2-1; no clear D. Trimming took off 6 bases at V and 12 bases at J, with 12 bases between the two ends. CDR3 length: 11 residues. The CDR3 DNA sequence: TGTGCCAGCAGCTCCCGGTTATGGCAGTTCTTC. This codes for CASSSRLWQFF.

The sample holds many counts of this clone. An end of the junction differs from the germline gene, which may be a read error. The V gene is TRBV6-5, the J gene TRBJ2-1; the match to TRBD2 covers 10 bases. CDR1 MNHEY and CDR2 SVGAGI come from the germline V gene. The CDR3 contains 16 residues. The CDR3 reads CASSSPGTSDANGQFF. The CDR3, as DNA: TGTGCCAGCAGCTCTCCCGGGACTAGCGACGCCAATGGGCAGTTCTTC.

At least ten counts were recorded for this clone. V usage is TRBV6-4 and J usage is TRBJ1-1, with D unclear. The CDR3 sequence is 13 residues long. Germline V gene sequence: CDR1 MRHNA, CDR2 SNTAGT. The V gene lost 5 bases and the J gene lost 0 bases, with 7 bases spanning the gap. CDR3 residues: CASSREMNTEAFF. The CDR3 DNA reads as TGTGCCAGCAGTCGGGAAATGAACACTGAAGCTTTCTTT.

This clone is labeled as medium-sized. CDR3 in amino acids: CASGQWTASTDTQYF. The CDR3 DNA sequence: TGTGCCAGCGGGCAGTGGACGGCTAGCACAGATACGCAGTATTTT. The chain is built from TRBV2 and TRBJ2-3; D is unclear. The CDR3 is 15 amino acids. V lost 8 bases and J lost 0, with 15 bases in between. Germline V gene sequence: CDR1 SNHLY, CDR2 FYNNEI.

A few counts support this clone. Just one base apart from a much larger clone, this may be a read error. J is TRBJ2-7 and V is TRBV24-1; no clear D. Germline CDR1 reads KGHDR; CDR2 reads SFDVKD. There are 11 residues in the CDR3. V was clipped by 6 bases and J by 6 bases, with 8 bases between them. In nucleotides, the CDR3 is TGTGCCACCAGTTTCTTGGTCGAGCAGTACTTC. It codes for CATSFLVEQYF.

This clone was recorded many times. The chain couples TRBV6-1 to TRBJ2-1; 8 bases align to TRBD2. This CDR3 has 12 amino acids. Germline V gene lookup returns CDR1 MNHNS and CDR2 SASEGT. V lost 6 bases, J lost 9 bases, and 4 bases stayed unmatched. CDR3 protein: CASRTSEGEQFF. The CDR3 region has the DNA TGTGCCAGCAGGACTAGCGAGGGTGAGCAGTTCTTC.

This clone is categorized as medium-sized (0.01 to 0.1%). The V gene is TRBV6-5, the J gene TRBJ1-6; D perhaps matches TRBD1 (5 bases). Looked up from germline, CDR1 is MNHEY and CDR2 is SVGAGI. The ends were cut back, 2 bases at V and 10 bases at J, with 15 bases in the middle. The CDR3 contains 15 residues. The CDR3: CASSYRFQGNSPLHF. The CDR3 DNA sequence: TGTGCCAGCAGTTACCGTTTCCAGGGAAACTCACCCCTCCACTTT.

This clone has a count of ten or more. V is TRBV10-3 and J is TRBJ2-7; 7 positions match TRBD2. The J segment lost 2 bases and the V segment lost 9 bases, leaving 10 bases of the junction unmatched. CDR1 and CDR2 (germline): ENHRY, SYGVKD. The CDR3 has 14 amino acids. The chain's CDR3 is CAMSDGGGPYEQYF. The CDR3 DNA reads as TGTGCCATGTCCGATGGGGGGGGTCCCTACGAGCAGTACTTC.

Notes on this clone: A much larger clonotype is one base distant, so this may be a read error. Other DNA sequences of this sample code for an identical CDR3. The chain couples TRBV5-5 to TRBJ2-6, with D possibly TRBD1 on 5 matching bases. This CDR3 region has 15 residues. The germline V gene encodes CDR1 SGHKS and CDR2 YYEKEE (reference sequence). CDR3 sequence: CASSLVPFGANVLTF. DNA for the CDR3: TGTGCCAGCAGCTTAGTTCCCTTTGGGGCCAACGTCCTTACTTTC.

Comment on this clone: Germline is not matched at one junction end, which may reflect a read error. The chain recombines TRBV20-1 with TRBJ1-1; D is perhaps TRBD1 (6 bases). The CDR3 covers 14 residues. The germline gives CDR1 DFQATT, CDR2 SNEGSKA (reference sequence). The CDR3 spells CSASAGGGVGEAYF. The CDR3 nucleotides are TGCAGTGCTAGTGCCGGAGGGGGAGTCGGTGAAGCTTACTTT.

This clone was observed at least ten times. This chain joins TRBV6-4 and TRBJ1-3; unclear D gene. V lost 4 bases, J lost 0 bases, and 4 bases lay in between. Germline-derived CDR1 and CDR2 are MRHNA and SNTAGT. The CDR3 loop spans 13 amino acids. The DNA for the CDR3 is TGTGCCAGCAGTGGCCGCTCTGGAAACACCATATATTTT. It yields the protein CASSGRSGNTIYF.

This clone showed up many times. This rearrangement joins TRBV2 to TRBJ1-6, with TRBD1 identical over 11 bases. Per the germline V gene, CDR1 is SNHLY and CDR2 is FYNNEI. This CDR3 has 15 residues. J gave up 9 bases and V 2 bases, and 3 bases lay outside the gene matches. The CDR3: CASSERTGGSSPLHF. The CDR3 DNA reads TGTGCCAGCAGTGAAAGGACAGGGGGCAGTTCACCCCTCCACTTT.

This clone was observed at least ten times. This chain joins TRBV20-1 and TRBJ2-7, with D uncertain. V was clipped by 2 bases and J by 0 bases, with 14 bases between them. Per the germline V gene, CDR1 is DFQATT and CDR2 is SNEGSKA (reference sequence). The CDR3 runs 15 residues. The CDR3 DNA sequence: TGCAGTGCTAGAATCCCCACGGGCGACTCCTACGAGCAGTACTTC. Amino acids: CSARIPTGDSYEQYF.

This clone showed up many times. The chain combines TRBV2 with TRBJ2-1; TRBD1 aligns across 11 bases. The CDR3 consists of 15 residues. Per germline, CDR1 SNHLY and CDR2 FYNNEI. V gave up 3 bases and J gave up 9 bases; unmatched junction bases: 7. In nucleotides, the CDR3 is TGTGCCAGCAGTGATATGGGACAGGGGGTCGGTGAGCAGTTCTTC. This sequence encodes CASSDMGQGVGEQFF.